The clone carrying this T cell receptor beta chain was recorded a few times. Its antigen is unknown. TCRdb reanalysed the reads using MiXCR and keeps one entry per CDR3 protein. The sample carries around 230,000 distinct CDR3 sequences, less than 50% recorded once. The sample is drawn from a study of T cell repertoires in cytomegalovirus infection. The wider study: A matching HLA type, together with CMV infection, was signaled by public TCR beta signatures. General study results and limits: In two of eight donors, the top clonotype was HLA-C-restricted CMV-specific.

The CDR3 totals 18 residues. J gave up 0 bases and V 4 bases, and 12 bases lay outside the gene matches. Germline V lookup: CDR1 LNHNV, CDR2 YYDKDF (reference sequence). The chain uses TRBV15 and TRBJ1-2, with TRBD1 matching over 9 bases. This TCR came from a human donor in good health (CMV status not recorded). Some clones in this sample may be carry-over from other donors' samples. This specimen was CD8+ T cells from cultured PBMCs, taken from culture after CMV antigen stimulation. The CDR3 region has the DNA TGTGCCACCAGCAAGGGGACAGGGAGCGCTTTCACTAACTATGGCTACACCTTC. Its translation: CATSKGTGSAFTNYGYTF.